This T cell receptor beta chain was observed in a study of post-analysis software for immune sequencing data. Study context: The courses of disease that were included comprised relapsing-remitting, secondary progressive and progressive-relapsing multiple sclerosis. Broader study findings: Controls showed lower frequencies than patients for four to six TRBV segments, and TRBV5-6, TRBV5-1 and TRBV20-1 were among these. Controls had significantly higher normalized Chao1 diversity than multiple sclerosis patients. Same-batch samples co-clustered strongly by F measure.

This CDR3 region has 14 residues. In germline, CDR1 is DFQATT, CDR2 SNEGSKA (reference sequence). With 3 bases removed from V and 4 bases from J, the gap between germline ends came to 14 bases. This clonotype was recorded many times. The target antigen is unknown. Tagging with unique molecular identifiers was a feature of the TCR beta cDNA libraries. In TCRdb, the PCR reads were re-called with MiXCR into one record per CDR3 protein. Counted here are approximately 250,000 distinct CDR3 sequences, 30% to 45% occurring once; the ten biggest clones make up less than 6%. The chain employs TRBV20-1 and TRBJ2-3, with D perhaps matching TRBD2 (6 bases). This clonotype was sampled from a girl under 18 with multiple sclerosis. Sample: blood. The CDR3 DNA is TGCAGTGCTAGGATCCGGGAGAGGGCAGATACGCAGTATTTT. Translating gives CSARIRERADTQYF.